What follows are 7 T cell receptor beta chains derived from one specimen sequenced in a study of cytomegalovirus exposure and HLA in healthy donors. The PCR contained 60 Vbeta and 13 Jbeta primers. Repertoires were generated with immunoSEQ multiplex PCR, while TCRdb's copy carries only in-frame clones and drops some. The sample includes 85,000 to 100,000 clones, almost 85% of them seen just once. The sample consisted of PBMCs. The source of these receptors is a woman younger than 35 in good health and CMV-seropositive.

A remark on this clone: One end of the junction fails to match germline, which may point to a read error. The J gene is TRBJ1-4, the V gene TRBV9; D is unresolved. In germline, CDR1 is SGDLS, CDR2 YYNGEE. The length of the CDR3 is 16 residues. CDR3 amino acids: CASSVGLTDSDEKLFF. CDR3 DNA: TGTGCCAGCAGCGTAGGTCTGACGGACTCTGATGAGAAACTGTTTTTT.

The rearrangement joins TRBV6-6 to TRBJ1-2, with 7 nucleotides matching TRBD1. Germline V gene sequence: CDR1 MNHNY, CDR2 SVGAGI (reference sequence). With 4 bases clipped from V and 4 bases from J, the junction kept 6 bases outside the gene matches. This CDR3 has 14 amino acids. CDR3 sequence: CASSFPTGLYGYTF. The CDR3 nucleotides read TGTGCCAGCAGTTTCCCGACAGGGCTCTATGGCTACACCTTC.

The genes are TRBV2 and TRBJ1-5; no reliable D call. Between the trimmed V and J ends, which lost 4 bases and 2 bases, there was a span of 12 bases. The V gene's germline CDR1 is SNHLY and CDR2 FYNNEI. This CDR3 has 15 residues. CDR3 sequence (DNA): TGTGCCAGCAGTGCCGGAGGGAGGCGCAATCAGCCCCAGCATTTT. Protein sequence: CASSAGGRRNQPQHF.

This clone was seen only once. The rearrangement links TRBV2 to TRBJ2-3; D is possibly TRBD2 (7 bases). The CDR3 consists of 15 residues. Trimming cost V 3 bases and J 2 bases, with 12 bases left between them. Looked up from germline, CDR1 is SNHLY and CDR2 is FYNNEI. The CDR3, as DNA: TGTGCCAGCAGTGATGGGGGGGGACACACAGATACGCAGTATTTT. Amino acid sequence: CASSDGGGHTDTQYF.

This chain links TRBV6-1 with TRBJ2-3, with TRBD1 matching over 9 bases. Germline CDR1 is MNHNS and CDR2 is SASEGT. Unmatched junction bases numbered 13, after V lost 3 bases and J lost 6 bases. The CDR3 has 17 residues. In nucleotides, the CDR3 is TGTGCCAGCAGTGACCTGAGGACAGGGGCCATAGCGGATACGCAGTATTTT. Translated: CASSDLRTGAIADTQYF.

The chain has TRBV2 and TRBJ1-4; D uncertain. The CDR3 length is 14 residues. Trimming cost V 6 bases and J 8 bases, with 16 bases left between them. CDR1 and CDR2 (germline): SNHLY, FYNNEI. CDR3 residues: CASRHDGGREKLFF. The DNA of the CDR3 is TGTGCCAGCAGGCACGACGGTGGGAGGGAAAAACTGTTTTTT.

V gene TRBV2 combines with J gene TRBJ2-1; D gene ambiguous. The CDR3 length is 13 residues. Germline CDR1 SNHLY, CDR2 FYNNEI. Trimming removed 6 bases at V and 12 bases at J, with 18 bases between. CDR3 nucleotide sequence: TGTGCCAGCAGCAGAGGAACCTCGAGATGGCAGTTCTTC. It is translated as CASSRGTSRWQFF. Full variable domain (outside the CDR3, taken from reference TRBV2 and TRBJ2-1): EPEVTQTPSHQVTQMGQEVILRCVPISNHLYFYWYRQILGQKVEFLVSFYNNEISEKSEIFDDQFSVERPDGSNFTLKIRSTKLEDSAMYFCASSRGTSRWQFFGPGTRLTVL.